This T cell receptor (beta chain) is from a study of control samples from healthy donors and cancer patients. This clone was seen just once. Measured with immunoSEQ multiplex PCR; TCRdb has only the in-frame clones, and not every one. The data show approximately 93,000 clones, around 90% seen once. Germline CDR1 MGHRA, CDR2 YSYEKL. The CDR3 runs 15 residues. V shed 4 bases and J 7 bases; nucleotides not matched to a gene: 8. The clonotype originates from a woman in her forties or fifties with colorectal cancer. The V gene is TRBV4-1, the J gene TRBJ1-2; 11 bases agree with TRBD1. Sequencing was carried out using PBMCs. The CDR3 coding sequence is TGCGCCAGCAGCCGGGACAGGGGGTTCAATGGTGGCTACACCTTC. This sequence encodes CASSRDRGFNGGYTF.